These T cell receptor beta chains were read from a single sample in a study of shared clonotypes between healthy human individuals. Libraries were prepared by immunoSEQ multiplex PCR; TCRdb keeps only in-frame clonotypes and omits some of them. The table lists about 980,000 clones, 60% to 85% of them singletons, with about 1.5% in the top ten. The sequencing sample was made of memory CD4+ T cells sorted from blood. The receptors derive from a man between 18 and 29 years old in good health. CDR3s leave out the opening cysteine and the closing phenylalanine or tryptophan.

v_call,j_call,cdr3_aa
TRBV28,TRBJ1-2,ASSLLQGDYT
TRBV2,TRBJ2-3,ASKRSSGGTDTQY
TRBV7-8,TRBJ2-7,ASSLVSSYEQY
TRBV7-3,TRBJ2-1,ASSLLAGGSNEQF
TRBV10-2,TRBJ2-7,ASSRPLARGEQY
TRBV7-9,TRBJ2-7,ASSPQGLPYEQY
TRBV19,TRBJ2-2,ASRRSGRAFTGELF
TRBV19,TRBJ2-5,ASSIGLQETQY
TRBV9,TRBJ2-1,ASSVEQYNEQF
TRBV2,TRBJ1-4,ASSKGGLATNEKLF
TRBV6-1,TRBJ1-3,ASRGQGPGNTIY
TRBV30,TRBJ1-2,AWRLGGAYGYT
TRBV30,TRBJ1-3,AWSVGADGNTIY
TRBV7-7,TRBJ2-2,ASIKDRAGTGELF
TRBV5-1,TRBJ2-1,ASSLEGRDYNEQF
TRBV15,TRBJ1-1,ATSRGRGAIVNTEAF
TRBV10-1,TRBJ2-3,ASSDAVTDTQY
TRBV6-1,TRBJ2-1,ASSEAPGQGVWDEQF
TRBV30,TRBJ1-6,IPDRADSPLH
TRBV5-4,TRBJ2-7,ASSFVGAAGYEQY
TRBV5-5,TRBJ2-3,ASSPTGSTDTQY